A single sample is the source of the 30 T cell receptor beta chains below, sequenced in a study of T cell responses to AZD1222 COVID-19 vaccine. Sequenced by immunoSEQ multiplex PCR; TCRdb stores in-frame clones only, minus some. This sample has roughly 100,000 clones, with 80% to 90% found just once. The specimen was peripheral blood, collected 28 days after the second AZD1222 dose. These TCRs come from an adult who received the AZD1222 COVID-19 vaccine.

This sequence joins TRBV6-5 and TRBJ1-1; D possibly corresponds to TRBD1 (5 bases). The length of the CDR3 is 13 residues. V was pared by 0 bases and J by 13 bases, with 15 bases between. Germline values: CDR1 MNHEY, CDR2 SVGAGI. The CDR3 region has the DNA TGTGCCAGCAGTTACTCGAGTGGCCTGGGGGTTTTCTTT. Translation: CASSYSSGLGVFF.

V is TRBV19 and J is TRBJ1-5; a weak D match, TRBD1 (5 bases). Germline V CDR1 and CDR2: LNHDA, SQIVND (reference sequence). V lost 5 bases and J 11 bases, leaving 22 bases between the germline ends. CDR3 length: 15 amino acids. The CDR3 loop is CASSPLGGEGIAQHF. In DNA, the CDR3 is TGTGCCAGTAGTCCACTAGGAGGGGAGGGTATCGCCCAGCATTTT.

The rearrangement joins TRBV5-1 to TRBJ2-7; 7 positions agree with TRBD2. The germline gives CDR1 SGHRS, CDR2 YFSETQ. V was clipped by 1 base and J by 0 bases; unmatched bases: 16. This CDR3 comprises 19 residues. As DNA, the CDR3 is TGCGCCAGCAGCTTGTTGTTCGGCGGGAGTTTCCAACGCTCCTACGAGCAGTACTTC. Translating it yields CASSLLFGGSFQRSYEQYF.

CDR3 DNA: TGTGCCAGCAGCCCCTACAGGGAGTTAATGGGAAAACTGTTTTTT. It is translated as CASSPYRELMGKLFF. The chain uses TRBV27 and TRBJ1-4; D is possibly TRBD1 (6 bases). V lost 6 bases to trimming and J lost 10 bases, with 21 bases between them. The germline CDR1 and CDR2 sequences are MNHEY and SMNVEV (reference sequence). The CDR3 has 15 residues.

V and J are TRBV20-1 and TRBJ1-2; maybe TRBD1 (5 bases). The V end lost 1 base, the J end lost 8 bases, and 8 bases lay between the germline ends. Per germline, CDR1 DFQATT and CDR2 SNEGSKA (reference sequence). The CDR3 spans 11 residues. The CDR3 nucleotides are TGCAGTGCTAGAGGGGCAGGGGGCTACACCTTC. Translating gives CSARGAGGYTF.

The chain is built from TRBV7-2 and TRBJ2-1, with TRBD2 identical over 8 bases. Germline values: CDR1 SGHTA, CDR2 FQGNSA. The CDR3 extends over 17 amino acids. J lost 8 bases, V lost 1 base, and 13 bases had no gene match. The CDR3 here is CASSLGLRGRPSHEQFF. CDR3 sequence (DNA): TGTGCCAGCAGCTTAGGTTTACGCGGGAGGCCCTCACATGAGCAGTTCTTC.

The chain is built from TRBV9 and TRBJ1-1; TRBD1 might be the D (6 bases). The CDR3 sequence is 15 residues long. V lost 4 bases to trimming and J lost 0 bases, with 13 bases between them. Germline V gives CDR1 SGDLS, CDR2 YYNGEE. CDR3 loop: CASSLGQSMNTEAFF. As DNA, the CDR3 is TGTGCCAGCAGCCTAGGACAGTCTATGAACACTGAAGCTTTCTTT. The full variable domain, in which reference TRBV9 and TRBJ1-1 provide the parts outside the CDR3, is DSGVTQTPKHLITATGQRVTLRCSPRSGDLSVYWYQQSLDQGLQFLIQYYNGEERAKGNILERFSAQQFPDLHSELNLSSLELGDSALYFCASSLGQSMNTEAFFGQGTRLTVV.

This sequence joins TRBV5-1 and TRBJ2-7; the D gene is possibly TRBD1 (6 bases). Germline V gene sequence: CDR1 SGHRS, CDR2 YFSETQ. There are 15 residues in the CDR3. Trimming left V 4 bases short and J 4 bases short, with 18 bases between. CDR3 sequence (DNA): TGCGCCAGCAGCCCTACCCCGGACAGTAATTACGAGCAGTACTTC. Protein product: CASSPTPDSNYEQYF. The full variable domain, with the rest looked up from reference TRBV5-1 and TRBJ2-7, is KAGVTQTPRYLIKTRGQQVTLSCSPISGHRSVSWYQQTPGQGLQFLFEYFSETQRNKGNFPGRFSGRQFSNSRSEMNVSTLELGDSALYLCASSPTPDSNYEQYFGPGTRLTVT.

The chain links TRBV11-2 to TRBJ2-7; 11 bases line up with TRBD2. CDR3 size: 14 residues. V trimming: 3 bases; J trimming: 6 bases; junction bases outside the gene matches: 4. Germline CDR1 is SGHAT and CDR2 is FQNNGV. The CDR3 DNA sequence: TGTGCCAGCAGCTTCGGACTAGCGGGCGTCGAGCAGTACTTC. This sequence encodes CASSFGLAGVEQYF.

The chain is built from TRBV4-3 and TRBJ2-1; 7 bases are shared with TRBD2. This CDR3 comprises 16 residues. Germline CDR1 and CDR2: LGHNA and YSLEER. J was trimmed by 2 bases and V by 4 bases; bases with no gene match: 8. The chain's CDR3 is CASSLRREVAYNEQFF. Here the CDR3 DNA reads TGCGCCAGCAGCCTGCGTCGGGAGGTGGCCTACAATGAGCAGTTCTTC.

The V call is TRBV7-9, the J call TRBJ2-7, with 7 positions matching TRBD1. This CDR3 region has 14 residues. The V gene's germline CDR1 is SEHNR and CDR2 FQNEAQ (reference sequence). Trimming removed 4 bases from V and 1 base from J; junction bases left unmatched: 4. The CDR3 loop reads CASSSGTASYEQYF. The DNA of the CDR3 is TGTGCCAGCAGCTCCGGGACAGCTTCCTACGAGCAGTACTTC.

This clone was seen a few times. The V and J genes are TRBV7-8 and TRBJ2-2, with TRBD1 matching over 7 bases. The V gene end was trimmed by 5 bases and the J gene end by 1 base; junction bases not matched to a gene: 4. From germline, CDR1 is SGHVS and CDR2 FQNEAQ. The CDR3 loop spans 15 amino acids. The chain's CDR3 is CASSVRQGNTGELFF. As DNA, the CDR3 is TGTGCCAGCAGCGTAAGACAGGGGAACACCGGGGAGCTGTTTTTT.

The V and J genes are TRBV7-3 and TRBJ1-6; no reliable D call. Trimming cost V 0 bases and J 7 bases, with 16 bases left between them. The CDR3 is made up of 17 amino acids. Per germline, CDR1 SGHTA and CDR2 FQGTGA. CDR3: CASSLTLGYPSNSPLHF. The CDR3 region has the DNA TGTGCCAGCAGCTTAACGTTGGGCTATCCCTCGAATTCACCCCTCCACTTT.

The chain has TRBV10-2 and TRBJ1-4; D is perhaps TRBD1 (5 bases). Trimming shortened V by 2 bases and J by 5 bases, and 9 bases separated the two germline ends. The CDR3 length is 14 residues. CDR1 and CDR2 (germline): WSHSY, SAAADI. CDR3 loop: CASSERTRNEKLFF. DNA for the CDR3: TGCGCCAGCAGTGAGAGGACAAGAAATGAAAAACTGTTTTTT.

The J gene is TRBJ2-3, the V gene TRBV13, with D perhaps TRBD1 (6 bases). Germline lookup yields CDR1 PRHDT and CDR2 FYEKMQ (reference sequence). The ends were cut back, 5 bases at V and 1 base at J, with 7 bases in the middle. The CDR3 runs to 13 residues. The CDR3 loop is CASSPGGTDTQYF. For the CDR3, the DNA is TGTGCCAGCAGCCCAGGGGGCACAGATACGCAGTATTTT.

This clone occurred a few times. The chain employs TRBV3-1 (or the pseudogene TRBV3-2) and TRBJ1-6, with D maybe TRBD1 (5 bases). Trimming removed 6 bases from V and 10 bases from J, with 22 bases in between. Germline V CDR1 and CDR2: LGHDT, YNNKEL (reference sequence). The CDR3 consists of 16 residues. CDR3 residues: CASSPWAGGKRSPLHF. The CDR3, as DNA: TGTGCCAGCAGTCCTTGGGCGGGGGGGAAACGGTCACCCCTCCACTTT.

V is TRBV30 and J is TRBJ2-1; D may be TRBD2 (6 bases). The ends were cut back, 0 bases at V and 2 bases at J, with 23 bases in the middle. CDR3 length equals 19 residues. Per the germline V gene, CDR1 is GTSNPN and CDR2 is SVGIG (reference sequence). The CDR3 DNA reads TGTGCCTGGAGTGTTTTGGCTCCCTACGGACTAAGACCCTACAATGAGCAGTTCTTC. Translating it yields CAWSVLAPYGLRPYNEQFF.

This chain links TRBV7-2 with TRBJ2-2, with 12 bases that match TRBD2. The V gene's germline CDR1 is SGHTA and CDR2 FQGNSA. After removal of 3 bases from V and 3 bases from J, the junction contained 2 bases not matched to a gene. The CDR3 has 16 residues. The CDR3 sequence is CASSFRLAGDTGELFF. The DNA of the CDR3 is TGTGCCAGCAGCTTCAGACTAGCGGGGGACACCGGGGAGCTGTTTTTT. The full variable domain, completed using reference TRBV7-2 and TRBJ2-2, is GAGVSQSPSNKVTEKGKDVELRCDPISGHTALYWYRQSLGQGLEFLIYFQGNSAPDKSGLPSDRFSAERTGGSVSTLTIQRTQQEDSAVYLCASSFRLAGDTGELFFGEGSRLTVL.

The genes are TRBV24-1 and TRBJ2-1, with 11 bases fitting TRBD2. After removal of 4 bases from V and 7 bases from J, the junction contained 8 bases not matched to a gene. This CDR3 region has 16 residues. CDR1 and CDR2 from the germline V gene are KGHDR and SFDVKD. The CDR3: CATSDVSGGAGNEQFF. The CDR3 DNA is TGTGCCACCAGTGACGTTAGCGGGGGGGCTGGGAATGAGCAGTTCTTC.

This clone is medium-sized. The chain joins TRBV18 to TRBJ1-1; the D gene is possibly TRBD1 (5 bases). This CDR3 has 16 residues. V lost 4 bases, J lost 5 bases, and 20 bases lay in between. CDR1 is KGHSH and CDR2 is LQKENI in the germline V gene. The CDR3 region is CASSLKAGGVGTEAFF. As DNA, the CDR3 is TGTGCCAGCTCACTAAAAGCGGGGGGAGTGGGAACTGAAGCTTTCTTT.

The chain joins TRBV7-2 to TRBJ2-3; 9 bases fit TRBD2. The CDR3 totals 17 residues. Germline V lookup: CDR1 SGHTA, CDR2 FQGNSA. V lost 5 bases and J lost 0; bases outside the gene matches: 9. This CDR3 reads CASSPLGSGGSTDTQYF. CDR3 sequence (DNA): TGTGCCAGCAGCCCCCTGGGTAGCGGGGGTAGCACAGATACGCAGTATTTT.

The chain has TRBV2 and TRBJ1-4, with a possible D match to TRBD1 (5 bases). Trimming cost V 7 bases and J 2 bases, with 11 bases left between them. This CDR3 contains 14 residues. Germline-derived CDR1 and CDR2 are SNHLY and FYNNEI. The CDR3 DNA reads TGTGCCAGCACCCAGGGCCGGACTAATGAAAAACTGTTTTTT. This encodes CASTQGRTNEKLFF.

Notes on this clone: The same CDR3 is also encoded by other DNA sequences in this sample. The rearrangement joins TRBV19 to TRBJ1-2, with D unresolved. The CDR3 is made up of 11 amino acids. The germline V gene encodes CDR1 LNHDA and CDR2 SQIVND (reference sequence). Trimming removed 1 base at V and 6 bases at J, with 3 bases between. DNA for the CDR3: TGTGCCAGTAGTATAGGCCATGGCTACACCTTC. Translated: CASSIGHGYTF.

The V and J genes are TRBV7-2 and TRBJ2-7; 9 bases agree with TRBD2. The CDR3 is 15 residues long. The junction had 12 bases not matched to a gene; V was cut back by 5 bases and J by 7 bases. CDR1 and CDR2 from the germline V gene are SGHTA and FQGNSA. This CDR3 reads CASSLSLSGRYEQYF. In DNA, the CDR3 is TGTGCCAGCAGCCTTTCCCTAAGCGGGAGGTATGAGCAGTACTTC.

The chain links TRBV6-4 to TRBJ1-5, with D perhaps TRBD1 (6 bases). Trimming took off 2 bases at V and 2 bases at J, with 16 bases between the two ends. CDR1 is MRHNA, CDR2 SNTAGT, per germline. The CDR3 totals 17 residues. The DNA of the CDR3 is TGTGCCAGCAGTGACGCGACAGGACGACGGGGCAATCAGCCCCAGCATTTT. Encoded protein: CASSDATGRRGNQPQHF.

This chain uses TRBV2 with TRBJ1-5; D remains unclear. Trimming removed 7 bases at V and 7 bases at J, with 11 bases between. This CDR3 comprises 12 residues. CDR1 is SNHLY and CDR2 is FYNNEI in the germline V gene. Here the CDR3 reads CASKSSNQPQHF. The CDR3 nucleotides are TGTGCCAGCAAGTCCAGTAACCAGCCCCAGCATTTT.

This clone was counted a few times. The chain combines TRBV7-9 with TRBJ1-5; D is undetermined. The CDR3 is 15 amino acids. Germline assignment: CDR1 SEHNR and CDR2 FQNEAQ (reference sequence). V dropped 2 bases and J dropped 2 bases, with 10 bases sitting between them. CDR3 sequence (DNA): TGTGCCAGCAGCTTATCGAGTAGCGGCAATCAGCCCCAGCATTTT. It specifies CASSLSSSGNQPQHF.

V and J are TRBV9 and TRBJ2-3, with 7 bases lining up with TRBD2. V lost 4 bases, J lost 0 bases, and 23 bases stayed unmatched. Germline V gene data show CDR1 as SGDLS and CDR2 as YYNGEE. The CDR3 has 21 amino acids. This CDR3 reads CASSIDTGASGSLLSTDTQYF. CDR3 nucleotides: TGTGCCAGCAGCATCGACACTGGGGCTAGCGGCAGTCTCCTAAGCACAGATACGCAGTATTTT.

The V gene is TRBV7-2, the J gene TRBJ1-5; D remains unclear. Per the germline V gene, CDR1 is SGHTA and CDR2 is FQGNSA. This CDR3 region has 11 residues. V was clipped by 8 bases and J by 2 bases, with 4 bases between them. The CDR3 sequence: CASGGNQPQHF. The CDR3 DNA is TGTGCCAGCGGGGGCAATCAGCCCCAGCATTTT.

This clone was counted a single time. V gene TRBV9 combines with J gene TRBJ2-2; tentatively, D is TRBD1 (6 bases). The ends were cut back, 4 bases at V and 3 bases at J, with 13 bases in the middle. The germline V gene has CDR1 SGDLS and CDR2 YYNGEE. The CDR3 has 15 amino acids. The CDR3: CASSPNDRYTGELFF. For the CDR3, the DNA is TGTGCCAGCAGCCCGAATGACAGGTACACCGGGGAGCTGTTTTTT.